Sequencing of this T cell receptor beta chain was carried out in a study of T cell changes during pregnancy in multiple sclerosis. The CDR3 has 13 residues. CDR1 and CDR2 from the germline V gene are SGHTA and FQGNSA. The V end was cut by 2 bases, the J end by 9 bases, with 8 bases between. Measured with immunoSEQ multiplex PCR; TCRdb has only the in-frame clones, and not every one. Of 70,000 to 95,000 clones listed, over 85% were seen once; the top ten hold around 2.2%. Source: peripheral blood, taken in the second trimester of pregnancy. This TCR came from a female donor in good health, enrolled as a control in a pregnancy study. The rearrangement joins TRBV7-2 to TRBJ1-6; D possibly corresponds to TRBD1 (5 bases). Here the CDR3 DNA reads TGTGCCAGCAGCTTACTTGGGGCTTCACCCCTCCACTTT. Its translation is CASSLLGASPLHF.